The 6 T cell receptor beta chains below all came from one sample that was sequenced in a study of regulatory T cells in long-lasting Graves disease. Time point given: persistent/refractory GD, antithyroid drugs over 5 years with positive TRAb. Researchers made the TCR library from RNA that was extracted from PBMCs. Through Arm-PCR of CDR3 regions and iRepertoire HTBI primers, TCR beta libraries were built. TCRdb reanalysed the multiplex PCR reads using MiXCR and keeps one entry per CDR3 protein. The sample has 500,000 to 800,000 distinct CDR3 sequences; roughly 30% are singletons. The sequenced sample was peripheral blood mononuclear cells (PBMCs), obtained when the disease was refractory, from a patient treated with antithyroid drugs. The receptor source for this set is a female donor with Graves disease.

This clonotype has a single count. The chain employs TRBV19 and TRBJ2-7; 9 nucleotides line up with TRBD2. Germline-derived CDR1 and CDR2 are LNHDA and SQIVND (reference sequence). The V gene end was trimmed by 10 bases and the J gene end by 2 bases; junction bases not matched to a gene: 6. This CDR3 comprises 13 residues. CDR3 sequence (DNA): TGTGCCACTGGGCTAGCGGGGACCTACGAGCAGTACTTC. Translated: CATGLAGTYEQYF.

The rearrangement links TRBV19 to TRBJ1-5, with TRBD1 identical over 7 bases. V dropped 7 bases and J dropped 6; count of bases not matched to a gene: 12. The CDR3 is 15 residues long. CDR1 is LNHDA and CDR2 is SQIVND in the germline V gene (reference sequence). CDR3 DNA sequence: TGTGCCAGTAAATCTCAGGGGGAGCTGAGTCAGCCCCAGCATTTT. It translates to CASKSQGELSQPQHF.

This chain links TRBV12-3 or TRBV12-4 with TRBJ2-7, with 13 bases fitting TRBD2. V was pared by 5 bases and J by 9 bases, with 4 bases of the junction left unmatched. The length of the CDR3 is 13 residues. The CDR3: CASSQRTSGRQYF. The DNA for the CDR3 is TGTGCCAGCAGTCAACGGACTAGCGGGAGGCAGTACTTC.

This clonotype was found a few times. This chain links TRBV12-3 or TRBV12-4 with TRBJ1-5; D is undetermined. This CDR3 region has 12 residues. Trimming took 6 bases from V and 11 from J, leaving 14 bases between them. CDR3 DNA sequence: TGTGCCAGCAGCTCTCTCCTCATGGCCCAGCATTTT. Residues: CASSSLLMAQHF.

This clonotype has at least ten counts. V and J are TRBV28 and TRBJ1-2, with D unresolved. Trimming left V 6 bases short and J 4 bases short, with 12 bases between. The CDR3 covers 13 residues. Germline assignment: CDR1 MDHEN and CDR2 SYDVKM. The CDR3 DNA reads TGTGCCAGCAGCCCTCCGGGTGGCTATGGCTACACCTTC. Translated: CASSPPGGYGYTF.

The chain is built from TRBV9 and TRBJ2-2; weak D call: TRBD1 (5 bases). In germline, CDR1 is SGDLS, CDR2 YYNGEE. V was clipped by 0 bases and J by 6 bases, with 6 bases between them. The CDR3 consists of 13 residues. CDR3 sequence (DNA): TGTGCCAGCAGCGTAGAGGGGTCCGGGGAGCTGTTTTTT. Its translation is CASSVEGSGELFF.